This T cell receptor beta chain came from a study of T cell clonality in common variable immunodeficiency. This clone occurred many times. As yet, its antigen is unknown. The read is 3 residues too short to cover the CDR3 end, so that end is filled in from the germline J gene. Method: immunoSEQ multiplex PCR; TCRdb's copy keeps in-frame clones and lacks some. The record shows about 28,000 clones for this sample, with no singletons present. CDR1 is DFQATT and CDR2 is SNEGSKA in the germline V gene (reference sequence). The CDR3 loop spans 12 amino acids. V was shortened by 1 base and J by 5 bases, with 8 bases between the two germline ends. Broader study findings: CVID patient heterogeneity limited repertoire-clinical complication correlations.

The chain uses TRBV20-1 and TRBJ1-2, with D uncertain. This clonotype originated in a person aged 18 to 70 in good health. Specimen: peripheral blood mononuclear cells. The CDR3: CSARGREYGYTF. The CDR3 bases that were read are TGCAGTGCTAGAGGCAGAGAATATGGC.